The 27 T cell receptor beta chains reported below all come from one sample, sequenced in a study of shared clonotypes between healthy human individuals. Data came from immunoSEQ multiplex PCR; TCRdb stores just in-frame clones and leaves some out. The sample lists over a million clones; 95% to 97% were seen once. Sequencing was carried out using naive CD4+ T cells sorted from blood. Subset: CD45RA+ positively selected. The source of these receptors is a young man in good health.

V and J are TRBV4-1 and TRBJ1-1; D is possibly TRBD1 (6 bases). The CDR3 runs 15 residues. Looked up from germline, CDR1 is MGHRA and CDR2 is YSYEKL. With 2 bases removed from V and 5 bases from J, the gap between germline ends came to 15 bases. CDR3 protein: CASSQLQTGKTEAFF. CDR3 in DNA: TGCGCCAGCAGCCAACTCCAGACAGGCAAGACTGAAGCTTTCTTT.

On this clone itself: Other DNA sequences in the same sample also yield this CDR3. The J gene is TRBJ2-7, the V gene TRBV9; 8 bases align to TRBD1. Trimming removed 0 bases from V and 4 bases from J; junction bases left unmatched: 3. Per germline, CDR1 SGDLS and CDR2 YYNGEE. The CDR3 has 14 amino acids. DNA for the CDR3: TGTGCCAGCAGCGTAGCCGACAGGGGATACGAGCAGTACTTC. Protein: CASSVADRGYEQYF.

This clone was picked up one time. The chain carries TRBV18 and TRBJ2-7; D gene uncertain. The CDR3 loop spans 15 amino acids. Between the trimmed V and J ends, which lost 3 bases and 6 bases, there was a span of 18 bases. Germline V gene data show CDR1 as KGHSH and CDR2 as LQKENI. The CDR3 reads CASSPAGRSKGEQYF. CDR3 nucleotide sequence: TGTGCCAGCTCACCTGCTGGACGGTCTAAGGGCGAGCAGTACTTC. Together with reference TRBV18 and TRBJ2-7, the CDR3 gives the full variable domain: NAGVMQNPRHLVRRRGQEARLRCSPMKGHSHVYWYRQLPEEGLKFMVYLQKENIIDESGMPKERFSAEFPKEGPSILRIQQVVRGDSAAYFCASSPAGRSKGEQYFGPGTRLTVT.

The rearrangement uses TRBV9 and TRBJ2-1, with D tentatively TRBD2 (6 bases). This CDR3 has 16 amino acids. Trimming cost V 6 bases and J 2 bases, with 18 bases left between them. The germline CDR1 and CDR2 sequences are SGDLS and YYNGEE. The chain's CDR3 is CASNPIRDLPYNEQFF. CDR3 nucleotide sequence: TGTGCCAGCAACCCCATCCGGGACTTACCCTACAATGAGCAGTTCTTC.

V usage is TRBV4-3 and J usage is TRBJ2-7, with D possibly being TRBD1 (6 bases). With 1 base removed from V and 4 bases from J, the gap between germline ends came to 11 bases. Germline CDR1 LGHNA, CDR2 YSLEER. The CDR3 loop spans 14 amino acids. This CDR3 is CASSQGRGIYEQYF. The CDR3 coding sequence is TGCGCCAGCAGCCAAGGAAGGGGGATTTACGAGCAGTACTTC.

V is TRBV18 and J is TRBJ2-3; TRBD2 matches at 9 bases. The V and J ends lost 1 base and 2 bases, in that order; junction bases with no gene match: 7. Germline CDR1 reads KGHSH; CDR2 reads LQKENI. This CDR3 comprises 17 residues. The CDR3 sequence: CASSPLGSGSPTDTQYF. CDR3 DNA sequence: TGTGCCAGCTCACCACTTGGTAGCGGGAGCCCCACAGATACGCAGTATTTT.

This rearrangement joins TRBV18 to TRBJ2-3, with D perhaps assigned TRBD1 or TRBD2 (6 bases each). The CDR3 is made up of 15 amino acids. The germline V and J ends were trimmed by 3 bases and 6 bases, with 16 bases remaining between them. The germline CDR1 and CDR2 sequences are KGHSH and LQKENI. The CDR3 loop reads CASSPKHQGGDTQYF. CDR3 nucleotide sequence: TGTGCCAGCTCACCGAAACATCAAGGGGGGGATACGCAGTATTTT.

This chain connects TRBV27 to TRBJ1-1; D call uncertain. This CDR3 comprises 18 residues. Trimming stripped 5 bases from V and 0 bases from J, with 22 bases between. Germline lookup yields CDR1 MNHEY and CDR2 SMNVEV (reference sequence). The chain's CDR3 is CASSPRLALGLMNTEAFF. The CDR3 bases are TGTGCCAGCAGTCCCCGGTTAGCTCTTGGGCTCATGAACACTGAAGCTTTCTTT.

This rearrangement joins TRBV5-1 to TRBJ2-1; D gene unclear. The V and J ends lost 0 bases and 6 bases respectively, with 13 bases between them. The germline gives CDR1 SGHRS, CDR2 YFSETQ. The CDR3 is made up of 15 amino acids. CDR3 bases: TGCGCCAGCAGCTTGGGACGGAGCCTTATCAATGAGCAGTTCTTC. Translating it yields CASSLGRSLINEQFF.

The chain is built from TRBV7-8 and TRBJ2-1; 10 bases are a match to TRBD2. Germline lookup yields CDR1 SGHVS and CDR2 FQNEAQ. J lost 8 bases, V lost 6 bases, and 10 bases had no gene match. CDR3 length: 15 amino acids. The CDR3 sequence: CASRRFLAGVHEQFF. The CDR3 DNA follows: TGTGCCAGCAGACGCTTCCTAGCGGGAGTTCATGAGCAGTTCTTC.

This chain links TRBV18 with TRBJ2-7; D call uncertain. Trimming left V 0 bases short and J 6 bases short, with 9 bases between. The V gene's germline CDR1 is KGHSH and CDR2 LQKENI. The CDR3 totals 13 residues. CDR3 sequence reads: CASSPPRGAEQYF. The CDR3 nucleotides are TGTGCCAGCTCACCACCAAGAGGCGCCGAGCAGTACTTC.

This clone was observed once. The chain employs TRBV7-3 and TRBJ2-1; D uncertain. The CDR3 length is 15 residues. V dropped 0 bases and J dropped 4 bases, with 10 bases sitting between them. Germline lookup yields CDR1 SGHTA and CDR2 FQGTGA. The CDR3 nucleotides read TGTGCCAGCAGCTTAACTAGGGCAGGATACAATGAGCAGTTCTTC. Its translation is CASSLTRAGYNEQFF. Full variable domain (rest looked up from reference TRBV7-3 and TRBJ2-1): GAGVSQTPSNKVTEKGKYVELRCDPISGHTALYWYRQSLGQGPEFLIYFQGTGAADDSGLPNDRFFAVRPEGSVSTLKIQRTERGDSAVYLCASSLTRAGYNEQFFGPGTRLTVL.

V gene TRBV2 combines with J gene TRBJ2-2, with 9 bases identical to TRBD1. The CDR3 contains 21 residues. The trim removed 6 bases at V and 6 bases at J, leaving 26 bases unmatched. The germline CDR1 and CDR2 sequences are SNHLY and FYNNEI. CDR3 sequence (DNA): TGTGCCAGCAGACACACCTACGTCCCGGGACAGGGCCGTACTAGCCCCGGGGAGCTGTTTTTT. Translating gives CASRHTYVPGQGRTSPGELFF.

This clone is a singleton in its sample. The chain employs TRBV7-9 and TRBJ2-1; 9 bases are a match to TRBD2. Germline V gene data show CDR1 as SEHNR and CDR2 as FQNEAQ (reference sequence). The CDR3 contains 15 residues. J was trimmed by 6 bases and V by 5 bases; bases with no gene match: 8. The CDR3 coding sequence is TGTGCCAGCAGCCAGGCGGGAGGGAAACCCAATGAGCAGTTCTTC. As protein: CASSQAGGKPNEQFF. The variable domain in full, with the rest retrieved from reference TRBV7-9 and TRBJ2-1, is DTGVSQNPRHKITKRGQNVTFRCDPISEHNRLYWYRQTLGQGPEFLTYFQNEAQLEKSRLLSDRFSAERPKGSFSTLEIQRTEQGDSAMYLCASSQAGGKPNEQFFGPGTRLTVL.

The J gene is TRBJ1-1, the V gene TRBV18; no reliable D call. The CDR3 contains 14 residues. Deletions cut 6 bases from V and 6 bases from J, with 17 bases between. Per the germline V gene, CDR1 is KGHSH and CDR2 is LQKENI. The CDR3 sequence: CASSPREWESEAFF. In nucleotides, the CDR3 is TGTGCCAGCTCCCCTCGAGAATGGGAGTCTGAAGCTTTCTTT.

V and J are TRBV28 and TRBJ1-1, with TRBD1 matching 7 bases. From germline, CDR1 is MDHEN and CDR2 SYDVKM. CDR3 length equals 12 residues. The J segment lost 5 bases and the V segment lost 4 bases, leaving 1 base of the junction unmatched. CDR3 nucleotides: TGTGCCAGCAGTTCGGACAGGACTGAAGCTTTCTTT. Translating gives CASSSDRTEAFF.

The CDR3 DNA sequence: TGCGCCAGCAGCTTGGAAGGACTATCCTCCTACAATGAGCAGTTCTTC. Its protein is CASSLEGLSSYNEQFF. The chain links TRBV5-1 to TRBJ2-1; TRBD2 is a possible D gene (6 bases). CDR1 and CDR2 (germline): SGHRS, YFSETQ. This CDR3 comprises 16 residues. The V end lost 0 bases, the J end lost 0 bases, and 10 bases lay between the germline ends.

J is TRBJ2-5 and V is TRBV11-2; D is perhaps TRBD1 (5 bases). In germline, CDR1 is SGHAT, CDR2 FQNNGV. V was trimmed by 2 bases and J by 4 bases, leaving 14 bases between them. This CDR3 is built from 15 residues. The CDR3 bases are TGTGCCAGCAGCTTATCAGGGCGCCAGGGAGAGACCCAGTACTTC. The encoded protein is CASSLSGRQGETQYF.

The chain employs TRBV6-6 and TRBJ2-7; 8 bases match TRBD2. Trimming took 7 bases from V and 4 from J; bases not matched to a gene: 9. In germline, CDR1 is MNHNY, CDR2 SVGAGI (reference sequence). The CDR3 is 14 residues long. As DNA, the CDR3 is TGTGCCAGCAAGGGCCGGGAGGGTTATTACGAGCAGTACTTC. Protein: CASKGREGYYEQYF.

The CDR3 DNA is TGCGCCAGCAGCCAAGAAATCGGGACAGGGAACTATGGCTACACCTTC. It specifies CASSQEIGTGNYGYTF. The chain is built from TRBV4-3 and TRBJ1-2; TRBD1 aligns across 9 bases. V lost 0 bases and J lost 2; bases outside the gene matches: 4. The V gene's germline CDR1 is LGHNA and CDR2 YSLEER. This CDR3 comprises 16 residues.

The chain carries TRBV5-1 and TRBJ2-3; TRBD2 aligns across 8 bases. The ends lost 5 bases at V and 2 bases at J; junction bases unmatched: 22. The CDR3 sequence is 20 residues long. CDR1 is SGHRS, CDR2 YFSETQ, per germline. In nucleotides, the CDR3 is TGCGCCAGCAGGAGGGACACCGGCGGTCCTAGCGGGTCACACACAGATACGCAGTATTTT. Its translation is CASRRDTGGPSGSHTDTQYF.

The CDR3 protein is CASSKAGVRYNEQFF. CDR3 coding DNA: TGTGCCAGCAGCAAAGCGGGAGTAAGATACAATGAGCAGTTCTTC. The rearrangement links TRBV7-9 to TRBJ2-1, with TRBD2 matching over 8 bases. This CDR3 comprises 15 residues. The trim removed 5 bases at V and 4 bases at J, leaving 7 bases unmatched. Germline CDR1 and CDR2: SEHNR and FQNEAQ (reference sequence). Full variable domain (missing parts from reference TRBV7-9 and TRBJ2-1): DTGVSQNPRHKITKRGQNVTFRCDPISEHNRLYWYRQTLGQGPEFLTYFQNEAQLEKSRLLSDRFSAERPKGSFSTLEIQRTEQGDSAMYLCASSKAGVRYNEQFFGPGTRLTVL.

A note on this clone: At the DNA level, this CDR3 is encoded by other sequences in the same sample as well. The chain links TRBV7-9 to TRBJ2-3; D is undetermined. The V end was cut by 7 bases, the J end by 0 bases, with 2 bases between. The germline V gene encodes CDR1 SEHNR and CDR2 FQNEAQ (reference sequence). The CDR3 has 11 amino acids. The CDR3, as DNA: TGTGCCAGCACTAGCACAGATACGCAGTATTTT. Translating gives CASTSTDTQYF.

The gene calls are TRBV5-1 and TRBJ2-2; D unclear. CDR1 and CDR2 (germline): SGHRS, YFSETQ. CDR3 length equals 16 residues. V gave up 1 base and J gave up 1 base, with 11 bases separating them. Here the CDR3 DNA reads TGCGCCAGCAGCTTGACAGCTCCCGGGAACACCGGGGAGCTGTTTTTT. Amino acids: CASSLTAPGNTGELFF.

On this clone itself: Other nucleotide sequences in the sample specify the same CDR3. The rearrangement joins TRBV5-1 to TRBJ2-5, with D unresolved. The V gene's germline CDR1 is SGHRS and CDR2 YFSETQ. The CDR3 length is 13 residues. V lost 4 bases and J 4 bases, leaving 11 bases between the germline ends. The CDR3 loop reads CASSPTLGETQYF. The CDR3 DNA reads TGCGCCAGCAGCCCGACTCTGGGAGAGACCCAGTACTTC. Full variable domain (rest looked up from reference TRBV5-1 and TRBJ2-5): KAGVTQTPRYLIKTRGQQVTLSCSPISGHRSVSWYQQTPGQGLQFLFEYFSETQRNKGNFPGRFSGRQFSNSRSEMNVSTLELGDSALYLCASSPTLGETQYFGPGTRLLVL.

The J gene is TRBJ2-2, the V gene TRBV6-1; the D is unclear. Germline V gives CDR1 MNHNS, CDR2 SASEGT. The CDR3 is 16 amino acids. Trimming pared 3 bases from V and 0 bases from J, leaving 11 bases between. The CDR3 region is CASSDIRNTNTGELFF. CDR3 sequence (DNA): TGTGCCAGCAGTGATATAAGGAATACGAACACCGGGGAGCTGTTTTTT.

This rearrangement joins TRBV4-3 to TRBJ1-2; TRBD1 matches 8 bases. The CDR3 is 14 residues long. Per the germline V gene, CDR1 is LGHNA and CDR2 is YSLEER. The trim removed 3 bases at V and 4 bases at J, leaving 4 bases unmatched. The CDR3 DNA reads TGCGCCAGCAGCCAGGGACAGGCGGGCTATGGCTACACCTTC. As protein: CASSQGQAGYGYTF.